This TCR beta chain was found in a study of control samples from healthy donors and cancer patients. This CDR3 comprises 12 residues. V was trimmed by 0 bases and J by 11 bases, leaving 11 bases between them. Germline V gene sequence: CDR1 SGHNT, CDR2 YYREEE (reference sequence). Sequencing used immunoSEQ multiplex PCR; TCRdb keeps in-frame clones, though not all of them. The repertoire holds some 120,000 clones, about 93% seen once, with roughly 2.7% in the top ten. This chain joins TRBV5-4 and TRBJ1-1, with D unresolved. This clonotype was sampled from a man between 18 and 35 years old in good health. Sequences were obtained from blood. CDR3 sequence: CASSLVLGPAFF. The CDR3 DNA is TGTGCCAGCAGCTTGGTTTTGGGCCCGGCTTTCTTT.